This T cell receptor beta chain emerged from a study of shared clonotypes between healthy human individuals. Here immunoSEQ multiplex PCR was the method, and the copy in TCRdb shows in-frame clones only, minus some. The table has some 2.3 million clones, approximately 95% seen once; the top ten hold 0.3% to 0.4%. This clone was found once. What it binds is unknown. Study-wide points: Among a handful of donors, roughly 5.5% of naive CD4 clonotypes were found in common. Memory subsets generally showed smaller estimated richness than naive subsets did.

Sequences were obtained from naive CD4+ T cells from PBMCs. Subset reported: CD45RA+ positively selected. This sequence originates from a man younger than 35 in good health. Some clones in this sample may be carry-over from other donors' samples.

The CDR3 DNA sequence: TGTGCCAGCAGCTTAACGGCGGGAGGCTATTCCGGGGAGCTGTTTTTT. This encodes CASSLTAGGYSGELFF. The chain combines TRBV7-3 with TRBJ2-2; 8 bases are a match to TRBD2. The CDR3 covers 16 residues. Germline loops: CDR1 SGHTA, CDR2 FQGTGA. V shed 0 bases, J shed 6 bases, and the junction held 6 bases outside the gene matches.